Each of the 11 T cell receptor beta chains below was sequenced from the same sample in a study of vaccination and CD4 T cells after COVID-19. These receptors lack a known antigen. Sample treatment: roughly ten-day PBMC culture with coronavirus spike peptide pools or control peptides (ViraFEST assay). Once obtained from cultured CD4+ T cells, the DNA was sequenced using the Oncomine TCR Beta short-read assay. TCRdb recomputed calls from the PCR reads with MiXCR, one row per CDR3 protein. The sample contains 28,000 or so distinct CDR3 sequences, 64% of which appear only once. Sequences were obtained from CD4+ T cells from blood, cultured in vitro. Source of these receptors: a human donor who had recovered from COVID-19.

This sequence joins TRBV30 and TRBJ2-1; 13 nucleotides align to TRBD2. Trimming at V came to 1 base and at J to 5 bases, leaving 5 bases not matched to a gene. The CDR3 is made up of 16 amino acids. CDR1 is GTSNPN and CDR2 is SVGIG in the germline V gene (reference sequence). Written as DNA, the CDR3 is TGTGCCTGGAGTGGGGGGGGACTAGCGGGAAACAATGAGCAGTTCTTC. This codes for CAWSGGGLAGNNEQFF. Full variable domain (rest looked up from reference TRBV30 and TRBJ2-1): SQTIHQWPATLVQPVGSPLSLECTVEGTSNPNLYWYRQAAGRGLQLLFYSVGIGQISSEVPQNLSASRPQDRQFILSSKKLLLSDSGFYLCAWSGGGLAGNNEQFFGPGTRLTVL.

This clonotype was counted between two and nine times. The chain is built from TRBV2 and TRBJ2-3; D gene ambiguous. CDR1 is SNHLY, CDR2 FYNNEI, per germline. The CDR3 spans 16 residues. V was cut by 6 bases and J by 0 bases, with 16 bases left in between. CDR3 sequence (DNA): TGTGCCAGCAGAAACGGAAACACGCCTAGCACAGATACGCAGTATTTT. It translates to CASRNGNTPSTDTQYF.

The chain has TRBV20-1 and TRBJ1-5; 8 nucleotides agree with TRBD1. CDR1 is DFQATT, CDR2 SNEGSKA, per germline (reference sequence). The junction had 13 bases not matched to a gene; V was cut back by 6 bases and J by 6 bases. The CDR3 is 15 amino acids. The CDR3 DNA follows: TGCAGTGCCCACCGACAGGGGCCTATGTTTCAGCCCCAGCATTTT. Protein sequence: CSAHRQGPMFQPQHF.

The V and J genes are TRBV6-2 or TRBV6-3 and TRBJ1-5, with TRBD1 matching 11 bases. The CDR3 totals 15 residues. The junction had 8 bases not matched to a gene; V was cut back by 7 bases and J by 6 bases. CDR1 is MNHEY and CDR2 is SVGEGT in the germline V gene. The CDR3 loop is CASKEGTGGVQPQHF. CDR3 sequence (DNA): TGTGCCAGCAAAGAGGGGACAGGGGGTGTTCAGCCCCAGCATTTT.

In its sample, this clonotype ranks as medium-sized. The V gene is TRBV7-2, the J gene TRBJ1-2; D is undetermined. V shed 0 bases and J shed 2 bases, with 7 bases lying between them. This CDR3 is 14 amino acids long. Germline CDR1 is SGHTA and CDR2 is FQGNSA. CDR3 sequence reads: CASSLAGRNYGYTF. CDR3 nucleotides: TGTGCCAGCAGCTTAGCCGGCAGGAACTATGGCTACACCTTC.

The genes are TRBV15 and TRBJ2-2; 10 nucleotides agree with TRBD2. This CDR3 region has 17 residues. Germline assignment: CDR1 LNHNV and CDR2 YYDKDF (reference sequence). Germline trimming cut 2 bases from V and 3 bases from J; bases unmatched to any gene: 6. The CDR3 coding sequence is TGTGCCACCAGCAGATCAAAGACTAGCGGGTACACCGGGGAGCTGTTTTTT. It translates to CATSRSKTSGYTGELFF.

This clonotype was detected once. The chain's CDR3 is CATSDAGMVTGELFF. The CDR3 DNA follows: TGTGCCACCAGTGATGCAGGGATGGTCACCGGGGAGCTGTTTTTT. The chain employs TRBV24-1 and TRBJ2-2; a weak D match, TRBD1 (5 bases). The CDR3 spans 15 residues. The V gene lost 3 bases and the J gene lost 4 bases, with 11 bases spanning the gap. Per germline, CDR1 KGHDR and CDR2 SFDVKD.

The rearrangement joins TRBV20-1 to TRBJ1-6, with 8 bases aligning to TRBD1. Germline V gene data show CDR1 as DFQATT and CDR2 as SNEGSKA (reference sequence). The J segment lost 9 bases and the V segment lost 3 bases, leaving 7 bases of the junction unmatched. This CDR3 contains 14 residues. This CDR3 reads CSASQGARSSPLHF. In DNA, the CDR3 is TGCAGTGCTAGTCAGGGGGCTAGGAGTTCACCCCTCCACTTT.

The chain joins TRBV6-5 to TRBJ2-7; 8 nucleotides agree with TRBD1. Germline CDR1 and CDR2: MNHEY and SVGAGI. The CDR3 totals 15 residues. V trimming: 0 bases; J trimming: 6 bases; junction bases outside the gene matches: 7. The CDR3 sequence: CASSYSPGQASEQYF. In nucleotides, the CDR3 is TGTGCCAGCAGTTACTCGCCGGGACAGGCCTCCGAGCAGTACTTC.

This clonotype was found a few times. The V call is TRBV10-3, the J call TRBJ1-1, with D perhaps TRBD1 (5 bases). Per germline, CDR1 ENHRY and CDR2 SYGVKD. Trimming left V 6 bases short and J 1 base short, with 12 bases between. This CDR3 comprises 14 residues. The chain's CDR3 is CAISPREGNTEAFF. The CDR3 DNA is TGTGCCATCAGCCCCAGGGAGGGGAACACTGAAGCTTTCTTT.

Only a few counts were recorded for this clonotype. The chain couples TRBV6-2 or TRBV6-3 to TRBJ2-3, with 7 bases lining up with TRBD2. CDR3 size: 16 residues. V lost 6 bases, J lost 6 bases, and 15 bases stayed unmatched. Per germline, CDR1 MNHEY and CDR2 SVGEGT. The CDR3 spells CASRSVFKRGGDTQYF. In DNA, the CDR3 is TGTGCCAGCAGGAGCGTTTTCAAGCGGGGCGGGGATACGCAGTATTTT.